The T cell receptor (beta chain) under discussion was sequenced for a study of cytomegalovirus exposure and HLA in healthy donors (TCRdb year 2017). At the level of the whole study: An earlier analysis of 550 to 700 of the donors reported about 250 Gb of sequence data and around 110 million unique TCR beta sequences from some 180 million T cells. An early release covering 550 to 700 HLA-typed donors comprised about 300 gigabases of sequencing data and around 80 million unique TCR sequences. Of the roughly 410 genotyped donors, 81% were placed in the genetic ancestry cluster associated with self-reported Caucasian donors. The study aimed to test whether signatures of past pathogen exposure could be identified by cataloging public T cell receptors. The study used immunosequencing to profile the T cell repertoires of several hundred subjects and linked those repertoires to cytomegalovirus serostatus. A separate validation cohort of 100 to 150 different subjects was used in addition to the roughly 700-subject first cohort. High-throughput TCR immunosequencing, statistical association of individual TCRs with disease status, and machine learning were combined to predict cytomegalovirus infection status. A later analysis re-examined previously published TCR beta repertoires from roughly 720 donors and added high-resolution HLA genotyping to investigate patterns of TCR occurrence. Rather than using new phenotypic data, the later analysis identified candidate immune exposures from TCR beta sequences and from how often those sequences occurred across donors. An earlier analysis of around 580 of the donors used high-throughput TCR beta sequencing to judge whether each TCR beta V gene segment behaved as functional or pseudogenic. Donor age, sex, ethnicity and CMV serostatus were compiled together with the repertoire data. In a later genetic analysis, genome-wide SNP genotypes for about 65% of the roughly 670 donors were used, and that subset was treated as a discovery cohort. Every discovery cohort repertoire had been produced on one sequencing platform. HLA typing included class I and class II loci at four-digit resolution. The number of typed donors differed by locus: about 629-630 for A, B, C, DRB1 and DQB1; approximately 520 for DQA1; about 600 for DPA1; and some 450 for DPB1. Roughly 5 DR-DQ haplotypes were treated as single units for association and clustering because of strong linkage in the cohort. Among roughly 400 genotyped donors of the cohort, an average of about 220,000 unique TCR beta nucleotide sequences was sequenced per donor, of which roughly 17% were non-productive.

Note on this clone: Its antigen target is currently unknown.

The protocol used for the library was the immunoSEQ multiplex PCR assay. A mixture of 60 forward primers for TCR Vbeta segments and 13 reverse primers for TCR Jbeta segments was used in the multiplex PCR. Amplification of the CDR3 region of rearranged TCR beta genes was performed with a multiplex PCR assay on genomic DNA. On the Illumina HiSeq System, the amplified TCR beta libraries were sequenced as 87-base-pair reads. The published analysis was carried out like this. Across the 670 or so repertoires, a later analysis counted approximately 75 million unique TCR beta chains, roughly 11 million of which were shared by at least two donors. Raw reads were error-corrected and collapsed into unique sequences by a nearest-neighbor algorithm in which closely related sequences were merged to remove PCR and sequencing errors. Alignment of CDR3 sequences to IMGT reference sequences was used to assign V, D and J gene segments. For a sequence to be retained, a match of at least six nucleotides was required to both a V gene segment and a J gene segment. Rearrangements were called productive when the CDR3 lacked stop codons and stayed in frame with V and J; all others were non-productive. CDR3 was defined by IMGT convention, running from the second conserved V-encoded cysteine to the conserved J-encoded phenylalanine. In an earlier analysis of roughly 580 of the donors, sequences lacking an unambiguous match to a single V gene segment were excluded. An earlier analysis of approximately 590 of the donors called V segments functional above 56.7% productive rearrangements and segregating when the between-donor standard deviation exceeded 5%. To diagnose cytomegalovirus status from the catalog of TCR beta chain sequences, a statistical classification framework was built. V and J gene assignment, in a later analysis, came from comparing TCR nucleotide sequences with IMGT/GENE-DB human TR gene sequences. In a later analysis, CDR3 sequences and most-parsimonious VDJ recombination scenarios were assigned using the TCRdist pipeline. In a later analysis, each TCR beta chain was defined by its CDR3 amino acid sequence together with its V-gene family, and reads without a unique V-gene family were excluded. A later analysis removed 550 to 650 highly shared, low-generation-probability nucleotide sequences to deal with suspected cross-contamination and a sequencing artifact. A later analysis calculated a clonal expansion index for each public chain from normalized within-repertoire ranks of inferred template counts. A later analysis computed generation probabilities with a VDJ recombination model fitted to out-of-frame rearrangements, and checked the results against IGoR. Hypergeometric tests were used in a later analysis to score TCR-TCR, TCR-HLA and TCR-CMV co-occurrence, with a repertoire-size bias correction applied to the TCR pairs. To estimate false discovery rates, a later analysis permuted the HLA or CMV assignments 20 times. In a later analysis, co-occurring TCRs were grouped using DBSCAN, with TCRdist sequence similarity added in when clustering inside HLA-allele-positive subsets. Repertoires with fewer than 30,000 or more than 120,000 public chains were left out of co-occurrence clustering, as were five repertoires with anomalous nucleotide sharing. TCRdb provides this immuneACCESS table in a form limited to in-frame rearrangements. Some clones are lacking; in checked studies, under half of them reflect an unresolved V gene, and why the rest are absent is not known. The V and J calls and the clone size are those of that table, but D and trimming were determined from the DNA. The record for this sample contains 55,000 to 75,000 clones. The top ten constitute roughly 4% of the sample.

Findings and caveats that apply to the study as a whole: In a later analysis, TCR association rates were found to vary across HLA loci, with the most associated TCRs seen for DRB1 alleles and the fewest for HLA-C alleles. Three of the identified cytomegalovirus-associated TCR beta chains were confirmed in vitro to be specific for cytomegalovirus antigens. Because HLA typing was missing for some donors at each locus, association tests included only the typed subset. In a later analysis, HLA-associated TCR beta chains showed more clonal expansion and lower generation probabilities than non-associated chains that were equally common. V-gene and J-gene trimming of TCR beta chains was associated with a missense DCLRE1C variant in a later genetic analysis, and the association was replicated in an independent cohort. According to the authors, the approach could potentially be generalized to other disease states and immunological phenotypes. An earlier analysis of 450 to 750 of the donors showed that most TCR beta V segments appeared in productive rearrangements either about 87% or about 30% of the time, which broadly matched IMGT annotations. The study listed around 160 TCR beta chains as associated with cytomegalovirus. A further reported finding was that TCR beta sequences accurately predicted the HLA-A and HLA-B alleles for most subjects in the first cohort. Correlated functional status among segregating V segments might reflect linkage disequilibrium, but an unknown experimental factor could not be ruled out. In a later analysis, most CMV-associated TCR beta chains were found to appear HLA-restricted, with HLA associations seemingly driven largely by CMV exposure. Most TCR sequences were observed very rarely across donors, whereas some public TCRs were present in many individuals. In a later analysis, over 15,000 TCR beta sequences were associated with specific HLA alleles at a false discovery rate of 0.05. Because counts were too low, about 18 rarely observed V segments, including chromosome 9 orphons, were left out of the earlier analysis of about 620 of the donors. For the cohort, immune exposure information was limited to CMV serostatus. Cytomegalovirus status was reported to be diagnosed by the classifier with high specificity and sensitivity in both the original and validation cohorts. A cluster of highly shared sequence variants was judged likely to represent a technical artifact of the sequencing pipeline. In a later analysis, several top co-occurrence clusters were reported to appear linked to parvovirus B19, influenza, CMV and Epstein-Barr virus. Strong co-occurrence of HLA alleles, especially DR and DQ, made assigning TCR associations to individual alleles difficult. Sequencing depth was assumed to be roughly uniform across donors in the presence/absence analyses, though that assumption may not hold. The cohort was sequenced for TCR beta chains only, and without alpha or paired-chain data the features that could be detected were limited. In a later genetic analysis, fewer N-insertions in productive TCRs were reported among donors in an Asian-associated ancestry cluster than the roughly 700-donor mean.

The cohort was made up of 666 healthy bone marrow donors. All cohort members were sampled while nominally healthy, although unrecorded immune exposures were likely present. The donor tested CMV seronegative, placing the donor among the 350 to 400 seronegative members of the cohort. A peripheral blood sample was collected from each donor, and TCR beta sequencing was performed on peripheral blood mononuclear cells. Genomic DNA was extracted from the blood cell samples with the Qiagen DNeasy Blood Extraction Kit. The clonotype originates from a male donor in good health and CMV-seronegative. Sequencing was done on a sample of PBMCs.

The nucleotide sequence reads TGCGCCAGCAGCTTGTCGCCAGCGGGGGGCGGCACCGGGGAGCTGTTTTTT. This sequence encodes CASSLSPAGGGTGELFF. The V and J segments used are TRBV5-1 and TRBJ2-2; 9 nucleotides in the junction match TRBD2. The germline V and J ends show losses of 1 base and 4 bases respectively, and no gene match explains 8 bases of the junction. Measured from the cysteine to the phenylalanine, the CDR3 is 17 residues long. CDR3 DNA only is kept here, 51 bases in frame from base 1. Per the germline V gene, SGHRS is the CDR1 and YFSETQ is the CDR2.